This TCR beta chain was profiled in a study of naive and memory T cell subsets. Broader study findings: TCR transcript changes with activation or differentiation may affect this RNA method.

An oligonucleotide containing a UMI was ligated to the 3' end of TCR cDNA. Whole-blood samples were roughly 2.3 ml of peripheral blood from healthy adult volunteers. Cells were not sorted; total RNA input targeted roughly 1 to 1000 ng. The CDR3 loop spans 16 amino acids. Trimming pared 2 bases from V and 2 bases from J, leaving 15 bases between. From germline, CDR1 is MGHDK and CDR2 SYGVNS. Ligated cDNA underwent four rounds of PCR with nested alpha and beta constant region primers and SP2. Blood and skin TCR RNA was reverse transcribed with alpha and beta constant primers. TCRdb recomputed calls from the UMI-ligation and nested PCR reads with MiXCR, one row per CDR3 protein. The profile shows fewer than 30,000 distinct CDR3 sequences, around 4.9% of them singletons. As for this clonotype: Its antigen is unidentified.

The specimen was blood. The chain links TRBV25-1 to TRBJ1-1; D gene unclear. This TCR was sampled from an adult in good health. The CDR3 region has the DNA TGTGCCAGCAGTGAAGGGTGGAAGGAAACTAACACTGAAGCTTTCTTT. It translates to CASSEGWKETNTEAFF.